The present entry profiles one T cell receptor beta chain with its context. Its target is not known. CDR3 length equals 16 residues. Trimming at V came to 5 bases and at J to 5 bases, leaving 11 bases not matched to a gene. CDR1 SGHVS and CDR2 FNYEAQ come from the germline V gene. Only in-frame clones appear in the TCRdb table, and some are missing; sequencing was by immunoSEQ multiplex PCR. This table holds about 700,000 clones, roughly 94% found once. This record comes from a study of shared clonotypes between healthy human individuals. General study points: Investigators collected only blood, and repertoires in tissues likely differ.

CD8 cells classed as naive were CD45RO-negative and positively selected for CCR7, excluding terminally differentiated effector memory CD45RA+ cells. Every donor was a Caucasian adult from Nashville, Tennessee. This TCR was sampled from a man in his thirties or forties in good health. Sample: naive CD8+ T cells sorted from blood. V and J are TRBV7-6 and TRBJ2-7; 11 bases are a match to TRBD2. This chain's CDR3 is CASSPGTSGQKDEQYF. The CDR3 DNA follows: TGTGCCAGCAGCCCAGGGACTAGCGGACAAAAGGACGAGCAGTACTTC.